Each of the 30 T cell receptor beta chains below was sequenced from the same sample in a study of CD8 T cells in Susac syndrome. 0.5 to 1 ug RNA was reverse transcribed with random hexamers. TCRdb reanalysed the immunoSEQ multiplex PCR reads using MiXCR and keeps one entry per CDR3 protein. The table includes 300,000 or so distinct CDR3 sequences, 92% detected once. Sample: CD4+ T cells from PBMCs. The receptors originated from a human donor with multiple sclerosis.

The chain recombines TRBV3-1 with TRBJ2-2, with TRBD1 as a possible D gene (6 bases). The germline V and J ends were trimmed by 4 bases and 6 bases, with 12 bases remaining between them. The length of the CDR3 is 14 residues. In germline, CDR1 is LGHDT, CDR2 YNNKEL (reference sequence). CDR3 in DNA: TGTGCCAGCAGCCTCTACAGGGCCTCCGGGGAGCTGTTTTTT. Protein: CASSLYRASGELFF.

This clonotype was picked up a small number of times. The chain links TRBV5-4 to TRBJ2-7; D perhaps matches TRBD1 (6 bases). The CDR3 extends over 15 amino acids. The germline gives CDR1 SGHNT, CDR2 YYREEE (reference sequence). Trimming took off 0 bases at V and 4 bases at J, with 14 bases between the two ends. CDR3 DNA sequence: TGTGCCAGCAGCTTGGACACAGGGAGAAGATACGAGCAGTACTTC. Protein: CASSLDTGRRYEQYF. The full variable domain, in which reference TRBV5-4 and TRBJ2-7 provide the parts outside the CDR3, is ETGVTQSPTHLIKTRGQQVTLRCSSQSGHNTVSWYQQALGQGPQFIFQYYREEENGRGNFPPRFSGLQFPNYSSELNVNALELDDSALYLCASSLDTGRRYEQYFGPGTRLTVT.

V is TRBV29-1 and J is TRBJ1-2; D not certain. This CDR3 spans 9 amino acids. V lost 4 bases to trimming and J lost 6 bases, with 3 bases between them. CDR1 and CDR2 from the germline V gene are SQVTM and ANQGSEA. In nucleotides, the CDR3 is TGCAGCGTTGGTGATGGCTACACCTTC. Its protein product is CSVGDGYTF. The complete variable domain, with remaining parts taken from reference TRBV29-1 and TRBJ1-2, reads SAVISQKPSRDICQRGTSLTIQCQVDSQVTMMFWYRQQPGQSLTLIATANQGSEATYESGFVIDKFPISRPNLTFSTLTVSNMSPEDSSIYLCSVGDGYTFGSGTRLTVV.

This sequence joins TRBV9 and TRBJ1-2; no reliable D call. Deletions cut 0 bases from V and 6 bases from J, with 12 bases between. This CDR3 is 14 amino acids long. Per germline, CDR1 SGDLS and CDR2 YYNGEE. CDR3 bases: TGTGCCAGCAGCGTAGCCCTCTCGGGCGATGGCTACACCTTC. Its translation is CASSVALSGDGYTF.

This clonotype appeared once. V and J are TRBV7-8 and TRBJ1-1; D not resolved. The CDR3 has 15 residues. Germline V gene lookup returns CDR1 SGHVS and CDR2 FQNEAQ. V dropped 0 bases and J dropped 4 bases, with 12 bases sitting between them. The CDR3 DNA reads as TGTGCCAGCAGCTTAGCTTCCCTTTTTGGCACTGAAGCTTTCTTT. Protein sequence: CASSLASLFGTEAFF.

The chain is built from TRBV7-2 and TRBJ1-3; D remains unclear. Germline CDR1 SGHTA, CDR2 FQGNSA. V dropped 1 base and J dropped 1 base, with 11 bases sitting between them. The CDR3 is made up of 16 amino acids. CDR3 nucleotide sequence: TGTGCCAGCAGCTTAGAGTACTTAGCTTCTGGAAACACCATATATTTT. Encoded protein: CASSLEYLASGNTIYF. The full variable domain, completed using reference TRBV7-2 and TRBJ1-3, is GAGVSQSPSNKVTEKGKDVELRCDPISGHTALYWYRQSLGQGLEFLIYFQGNSAPDKSGLPSDRFSAERTGGSVSTLTIQRTQQEDSAVYLCASSLEYLASGNTIYFGEGSWLTVV.

The rearrangement links TRBV30 to TRBJ2-7; 9 bases match TRBD2. The CDR3 spans 15 residues. V shed 0 bases and J 6 bases; nucleotides not matched to a gene: 9. Germline V gene lookup returns CDR1 GTSNPN and CDR2 SVGIG (reference sequence). The CDR3 loop is CAWSVPGTSIPEQYF. CDR3 nucleotides: TGTGCCTGGAGTGTACCCGGGACTAGCATTCCCGAGCAGTACTTC.

The chain links TRBV2 to TRBJ1-5; tentative D call: TRBD1 (6 bases). This CDR3 has 14 amino acids. Trimming took off 7 bases at V and 0 bases at J, with 10 bases between the two ends. Germline V gene data show CDR1 as SNHLY and CDR2 as FYNNEI. For the CDR3, the DNA is TGTGCCAGCATGCAGGGGAATAGCAATCAGCCCCAGCATTTT. Translation gives CASMQGNSNQPQHF.

The CDR3, as DNA: TGCGCCAGCAGCCTCCACATGGGCACTGAAGCTTTCTTT. Encoded protein: CASSLHMGTEAFF. The V and J genes are TRBV5-1 and TRBJ1-1; D is unresolved. The CDR3 consists of 13 residues. Germline V gene sequence: CDR1 SGHRS, CDR2 YFSETQ. V gave up 4 bases and J gave up 4 bases, with 11 bases separating them. Based on the CDR3 plus reference TRBV5-1 and TRBJ1-1, the full variable domain is KAGVTQTPRYLIKTRGQQVTLSCSPISGHRSVSWYQQTPGQGLQFLFEYFSETQRNKGNFPGRFSGRQFSNSRSEMNVSTLELGDSALYLCASSLHMGTEAFFGQGTRLTVV.

CDR3 residues: CASSEGTGTGSDGYTF. CDR3 coding DNA: TGTGCCAGCAGTGAAGGGACCGGGACAGGGAGCGATGGCTACACCTTC. The chain uses TRBV6-1 and TRBJ1-2; TRBD1 agrees at 9 bases. The CDR3 covers 16 residues. Germline V CDR1 and CDR2: MNHNS, SASEGT. Trimming cost V 1 base and J 6 bases; bases outside gene matches: 9.

The V gene is TRBV12-3 or TRBV12-4, the J gene TRBJ1-2; D not resolved. V gave up 3 bases and J gave up 8 bases, with 10 bases separating them. The CDR3 contains 12 residues. The CDR3 nucleotides are TGTGCCAGCAGTTTCGGACGCGGAGGCTACACCTTC. Translation: CASSFGRGGYTF.

This sequence joins TRBV12-3 or TRBV12-4 and TRBJ2-2; 9 positions agree with TRBD2. The CDR3 covers 16 residues. J was trimmed by 0 bases and V by 3 bases; bases with no gene match: 2. The CDR3 DNA sequence: TGTGCCAGCAGTTTGTTAGCGGGGGCGAACACCGGGGAGCTGTTTTTT. This sequence encodes CASSLLAGANTGELFF.

The chain employs TRBV19 and TRBJ2-7, with 8 bases identical to TRBD1. Germline CDR1 and CDR2: LNHDA and SQIVND (reference sequence). The CDR3 extends over 20 amino acids. Germline trimming cut 4 bases from V and 3 bases from J; bases unmatched to any gene: 23. CDR3: CASSTLRIRPSGGKSYEQYF. CDR3 nucleotides: TGTGCCAGTAGTACCCTACGCATCCGGCCCTCAGGGGGCAAGAGCTACGAGCAGTACTTC. Filled out from reference TRBV19 and TRBJ2-7, the complete variable domain reads DGGITQSPKYLFRKEGQNVTLSCEQNLNHDAMYWYRQDPGQGLRLIYYSQIVNDFQKGDIAEGYSVSREKKESFPLTVTSAQKNPTAFYLCASSTLRIRPSGGKSYEQYFGPGTRLTVT.

The chain carries TRBV18 and TRBJ2-7, with 9 bases fitting TRBD2. The germline V gene encodes CDR1 KGHSH and CDR2 LQKENI. This CDR3 is built from 16 residues. The J segment lost 3 bases and the V segment lost 3 bases, leaving 9 bases of the junction unmatched. CDR3: CASSPLSGSGVYEQYF. DNA for the CDR3: TGTGCCAGCTCACCGCTTAGCGGGAGTGGAGTCTACGAGCAGTACTTC.

CDR3 residues: CASGLMGRAQDEQFF. As DNA, the CDR3 is TGTGCTAGTGGTCTGATGGGCAGGGCGCAAGATGAGCAGTTCTTC. V gene TRBV12-5 combines with J gene TRBJ2-1, with D tentatively TRBD1 (5 bases). Germline V gene lookup returns CDR1 LGHNT and CDR2 FRNRAP. The CDR3 runs 15 residues. V was clipped by 5 bases and J by 8 bases, with 19 bases between them.

The chain is built from TRBV5-1 and TRBJ2-6, with a possible D match to TRBD1 (6 bases). The germline CDR1 and CDR2 sequences are SGHRS and YFSETQ. CDR3 size: 16 residues. V lost 3 bases to trimming and J lost 0 bases, with 10 bases between them. CDR3 residues: CASSSSGDSGANVLTF. CDR3 nucleotides: TGCGCCAGCAGCTCCTCAGGGGACTCTGGGGCCAACGTCCTGACTTTC.

This chain joins TRBV30 and TRBJ2-7; tentative D call: TRBD1 (7 bases). The CDR3 totals 14 residues. Germline-derived CDR1 and CDR2 are GTSNPN and SVGIG (reference sequence). Trimming took 4 bases from V and 4 from J, leaving 17 bases between them. The CDR3 loop is CAWNLQGGRYEQYF. DNA of the CDR3: TGTGCCTGGAATCTCCAGGGGGGCCGGTACGAGCAGTACTTC.

This chain connects TRBV25-1 to TRBJ2-2; TRBD1 matches at 7 bases. Trimming took 6 bases from V and 5 from J; bases not matched to a gene: 6. This CDR3 contains 14 residues. In germline, CDR1 is MGHDK, CDR2 SYGVNS. CDR3: CASRSPTGTGELFF. The CDR3 coding sequence is TGTGCCAGCAGGTCCCCGACAGGGACCGGGGAGCTGTTTTTT.

The chain links TRBV6-2 or TRBV6-3 to TRBJ2-3, with 13 bases lining up with TRBD2. Germline V CDR1 and CDR2: MNHEY, SVGEGT. With V trimmed by 6 bases and J by 6 bases, 9 bases remained unmatched. There are 16 residues in the CDR3. The CDR3 nucleotides are TGTGCCAGCAGCCCCTGGACTAGCGGGAGAAAGGATACGCAGTATTTT. Translation gives CASSPWTSGRKDTQYF.

This chain uses TRBV10-3 with TRBJ2-7; no reliable D call. The V end lost 2 bases, the J end lost 2 bases, and 13 bases lay between the germline ends. This CDR3 region has 15 residues. From germline, CDR1 is ENHRY and CDR2 SYGVKD. The CDR3 region is CAISELDKAAYEQYF. The CDR3 nucleotides read TGTGCCATCAGTGAGCTAGACAAGGCGGCCTACGAGCAGTACTTC.

The V call is TRBV12-3 or TRBV12-4, the J call TRBJ1-2; D not certain. This CDR3 region has 15 residues. V lost 7 bases and J 0 bases, leaving 15 bases between the germline ends. The CDR3 DNA is TGTGCCAGCACTCTCTCTCGGTTGGCTAACTATGGCTACACCTTC. Protein: CASTLSRLANYGYTF.

The chain is built from TRBV5-4 and TRBJ1-2; 7 nucleotides match TRBD1. The CDR3 contains 15 residues. Germline CDR1 is SGHNT and CDR2 is YYREEE (reference sequence). Losses at the gene ends were 3 bases for V and 0 bases for J; bases not matched to a gene: 5. As DNA, the CDR3 is TGTGCCAGCAGCTGGGGGACAGCTTCTAACTATGGCTACACCTTC. Translation gives CASSWGTASNYGYTF.

The V gene is TRBV5-4, the J gene TRBJ1-4; 10 bases agree with TRBD1. CDR1 and CDR2 (germline): SGHNT, YYREEE (reference sequence). There are 16 residues in the CDR3. The trim removed 7 bases at V and 5 bases at J, leaving 11 bases unmatched. The CDR3 loop is CASSVGTGAFNEKLFF. The CDR3 DNA follows: TGTGCCAGCTCCGTGGGGACAGGGGCCTTCAATGAAAAACTGTTTTTT.

This chain joins TRBV15 and TRBJ2-7; D remains unclear. Germline loops: CDR1 LNHNV, CDR2 YYDKDF (reference sequence). The V and J ends lost 0 bases and 2 bases respectively, with 11 bases between them. CDR3 length equals 15 residues. CDR3 region: CATSRDPGRAYEQYF. In DNA form, the CDR3 reads TGTGCCACCAGCAGAGATCCAGGCCGGGCCTACGAGCAGTACTTC. The full variable domain, with the rest looked up from reference TRBV15 and TRBJ2-7, is DAMVIQNPRYQVTQFGKPVTLSCSQTLNHNVMYWYQQKSSQAPKLLFHYYDKDFNNEADTPDNFQSRRPNTSFCFLDIRSPGLGDTAMYLCATSRDPGRAYEQYFGPGTRLTVT.

The chain links TRBV9 to TRBJ1-5; D is perhaps TRBD1 (5 bases). Germline values: CDR1 SGDLS, CDR2 YYNGEE. There are 15 residues in the CDR3. The V gene lost 3 bases and the J gene lost 5 bases, with 15 bases spanning the gap. CDR3 sequence (DNA): TGTGCCAGCAGCGAAAGGGGTTCTGAGGATCAGCCCCAGCATTTT. Protein product: CASSERGSEDQPQHF.

This clonotype is a singleton in its sample. The chain combines TRBV20-1 with TRBJ2-1; D gene unclear. CDR1 and CDR2 (germline): DFQATT, SNEGSKA (reference sequence). V was clipped by 1 base and J by 10 bases, with 14 bases between them. CDR3 length equals 13 residues. CDR3 DNA sequence: TGCAGTGCTAGAGCAGCTCGAAATGGCGAGCAGTTCTTC. It codes for CSARAARNGEQFF.

This chain uses TRBV12-3 or TRBV12-4 with TRBJ1-1; possibly TRBD1 for D (5 bases). The CDR3 totals 14 residues. Trimming pared 1 base from V and 4 bases from J, leaving 10 bases between. The CDR3 DNA sequence: TGTGCCAGCAGTTTAGGGGGCCGGGCCACTGAAGCTTTCTTT. It yields the protein CASSLGGRATEAFF.

This sequence joins TRBV3-1 and TRBJ2-1, with a possible D match to TRBD2 (5 bases). Germline V gene data show CDR1 as LGHDT and CDR2 as YNNKEL (reference sequence). This CDR3 comprises 16 residues. V was clipped by 0 bases and J by 2 bases, with 11 bases between them. The CDR3 coding sequence is TGTGCCAGCAGCCAAGATCTTCTCGGGACCTACAATGAGCAGTTCTTC. Its protein is CASSQDLLGTYNEQFF.

In this sample, this clonotype turned up a few times. The rearrangement uses TRBV5-1 and TRBJ1-1; D is perhaps TRBD1 (5 bases). The CDR3 has 13 amino acids. The germline gives CDR1 SGHRS, CDR2 YFSETQ. Trimming stripped 5 bases from V and 3 bases from J, with 11 bases between. CDR3 in amino acids: CASSPVGDTEAFF. CDR3 nucleotide sequence: TGCGCCAGCAGTCCGGTGGGGGACACTGAAGCTTTCTTT.

V and J are TRBV7-2 and TRBJ2-2; D might be TRBD1 or TRBD2, each matching 6 bases. The CDR3 is 17 residues long. From germline, CDR1 is SGHTA and CDR2 FQGNSA. V was cut by 5 bases and J by 2 bases, with 18 bases left in between. The CDR3 is CASSVHGGGDNTGELFF. CDR3 coding DNA: TGTGCCAGCAGCGTCCATGGGGGCGGGGACAACACCGGGGAGCTGTTTTTT.